The source of this TCR beta chain is a study of vaccination effects on CD4 cells after COVID-19. Study-level points and caveats: Among infection- and vaccine-induced clones, marked clonal contraction occurred late after vaccination.

V dropped 4 bases and J dropped 9 bases, with 9 bases sitting between them. This CDR3 has 11 amino acids. Germline CDR1 LNHNV, CDR2 YYDKDF (reference sequence). Regarding this clone: Its target is not known.

Method: immunoSEQ multiplex PCR; TCRdb's copy keeps in-frame clones and lacks some. The sample includes tens of thousands of clones, roughly four fifths seen only once; the top ten take approximately 38%. Antigen-specific CD4+ T cell clonotypes were called by their expansion after viral peptide-pool culture in ViraFEST. Following a roughly ten-day culture, CD4+ T cells were purified. The individual was infected with SARS-CoV-2 between March and December 2020, as confirmed by PCR. PBMC were cultured at under 2.5 million per well with 10 IU/ml IL-2 and 9 to 10 ug/ml peptides. The sample in question was CD4+ T cells from PBMCs cultured with a peptide pool, obtained before COVID-19 vaccination. The source is a human donor who had a prior SARS-CoV-2 infection. This chain connects TRBV15 to TRBJ2-5; TRBD1 or TRBD2 may be the D gene (6 bases each). This CDR3 is CATSKRGAQYF. CDR3 DNA sequence: TGTGCCACCAGCAAGAGGGGGGCCCAGTACTTC.